The text below deals with one T cell receptor (beta chain). Its antigen is not identified. This entry is derived from a study of cytomegalovirus exposure and HLA in healthy donors. Study-wide findings and caveats: TCR beta chains associated with HLA were, in a later analysis, more clonally expanded than equally common others. A later analysis appeared to link common viral pathogens to several of the most significant clusters. Association of a missense DCLRE1C variant with TCR beta V- and J-gene trimming was reported in a later analysis.

Trimming took 4 bases from V and 3 from J, leaving 10 bases between them. Germline lookup yields CDR1 MNHNY and CDR2 SVGAGI (reference sequence). This CDR3 is 13 amino acids long. Primers: 60 Vbeta forward and 13 Jbeta reverse. TCRdb's table, derived via immunoSEQ multiplex PCR, lists solely in-frame clones and lacks some. The table has some 160,000 clones, roughly 88% seen once. The source material was PBMCs. This receptor was obtained from a man between 50 and 59 years old in good health and CMV-seropositive. The chain combines TRBV6-6 with TRBJ2-7; perhaps TRBD2 as D (7 bases). The CDR3 region is CASSLGGGYEQYF. The DNA for the CDR3 is TGTGCCAGCAGTTTAGGGGGGGGCTACGAGCAGTACTTC.